This T cell receptor (beta chain) is from a study of T cell responses to AZD1222 COVID-19 vaccine. Repertoires were generated with immunoSEQ multiplex PCR, while TCRdb's copy carries only in-frame clones and drops some. The sample has 52,000 or so clones, approximately 89% seen once. Whole-study findings and limits: The study reported that nearly half of spike-specific TCRs target unmutated variant regions. The CD4 TCRs associated with vaccination extended across spike and predominated at 160-218 and 743-854. It was only after the peak T cell response that any repertoires were sampled. Just six AZD1222 recipients tested seropositive at baseline.

Remarks on this clone: Its antigen is not identified.

V shed 3 bases and J 12 bases; nucleotides not matched to a gene: 6. This CDR3 comprises 14 residues. Germline V CDR1 and CDR2: SGHTA, FQGNSA. The sequence derives from an adult in good health. This sequence joins TRBV7-2 and TRBJ1-6; 9 positions match TRBD1. The sequencing used peripheral blood, collected on day 0 of MenACWY control vaccination. CDR3 region: CASSLDRGFGPLHF. CDR3 nucleotide sequence: TGTGCCAGCAGCTTGGACAGGGGATTCGGACCCCTCCACTTT.